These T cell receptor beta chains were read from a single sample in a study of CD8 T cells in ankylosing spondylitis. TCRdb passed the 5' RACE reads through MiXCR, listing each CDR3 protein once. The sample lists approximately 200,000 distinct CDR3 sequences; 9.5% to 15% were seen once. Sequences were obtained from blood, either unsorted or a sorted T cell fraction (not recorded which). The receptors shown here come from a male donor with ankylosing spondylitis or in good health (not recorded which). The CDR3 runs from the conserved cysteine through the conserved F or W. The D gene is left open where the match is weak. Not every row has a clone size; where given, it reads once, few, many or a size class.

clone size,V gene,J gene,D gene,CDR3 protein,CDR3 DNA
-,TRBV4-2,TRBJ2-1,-,CASSQAGRSSYNEQFF,TGTGCCAGCAGCCAAGCCGGGCGGTCCTCCTACAATGAGCAGTTCTTC
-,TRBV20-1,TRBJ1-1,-,CSARELGGVNTEAFF,TGCAGTGCTAGAGAATTAGGGGGTGTGAACACTGAAGCTTTCTTT
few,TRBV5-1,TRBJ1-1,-,CASSLYGEQTEAFF,TGCGCCAGCAGCTTGTACGGAGAACAAACTGAAGCTTTCTTT
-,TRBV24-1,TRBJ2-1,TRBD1,CATSDGGQDYNEQFF,TGTGCCACCAGTGATGGGGGACAGGACTACAATGAGCAGTTCTTC
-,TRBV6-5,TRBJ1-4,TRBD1,CASSYGATLRDRDEKLFF,TGTGCCAGCAGTTACGGCGCGACCCTCCGGGACAGGGATGAAAAACTGTTTTTT
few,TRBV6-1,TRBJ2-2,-,CASSEEPAGYTGELFF,TGTGCCAGCAGCGAAGAGCCCGCCGGGTACACCGGGGAGCTGTTTTTT
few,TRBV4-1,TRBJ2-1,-,CASSQDRVNEQFF,TGCGCCAGCAGCCAAGACCGGGTGAATGAGCAGTTCTTC
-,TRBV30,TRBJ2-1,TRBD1,CAWSEGQGVSEQFF,TGTGCCTGGAGTGAAGGACAGGGAGTGAGTGAGCAGTTCTTC
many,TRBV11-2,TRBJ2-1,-,CASSLDRRFNNEQFF,TGTGCCAGCAGCTTAGATCGTAGGTTTAACAATGAGCAGTTCTTC
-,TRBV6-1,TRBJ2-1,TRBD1,CASSPLQGAEQFF,TGTGCCAGCAGTCCTCTACAGGGGGCCGAGCAGTTCTTC
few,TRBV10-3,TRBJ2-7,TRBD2,CAISPTSGPYEQYF,TGTGCCATCAGTCCGACTAGCGGCCCCTACGAGCAGTACTTC
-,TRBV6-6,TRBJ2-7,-,CASSSLDYYEQYF,TGTGCCAGCAGTTCCCTCGACTACTACGAGCAGTACTTC
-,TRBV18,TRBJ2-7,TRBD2,CASSPNGGDSDEQYF,TGTGCCAGCTCACCAAACGGGGGGGACTCGGACGAGCAGTACTTC
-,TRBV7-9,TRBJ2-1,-,CASSPASYNEQFF,TGTGCCAGCAGCCCCGCCTCCTACAATGAGCAGTTCTTC
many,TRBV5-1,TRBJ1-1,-,CASSFSGGQNEAFF,TGCGCCAGCAGCTTTTCTGGGGGGCAAAATGAAGCTTTCTTT
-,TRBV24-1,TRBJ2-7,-,CATSDSGSPHEQYF,TGTGCCACCAGTGATTCCGGGAGCCCCCACGAGCAGTACTTC
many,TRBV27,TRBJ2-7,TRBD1,CASSTGGGYEQYF,TGTGCCAGCAGTACAGGGGGAGGCTACGAGCAGTACTTC
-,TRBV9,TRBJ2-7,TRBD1,CASSTGQGRGDNYEQYF,TGTGCCAGCAGCACCGGACAGGGGAGAGGGGATAACTACGAGCAGTACTTC
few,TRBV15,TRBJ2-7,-,CATSRDRDQLVLPREQYF,TGTGCCACCAGCAGAGATCGGGATCAACTAGTTCTTCCCCGCGAGCAGTACTTC
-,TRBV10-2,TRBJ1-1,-,CASSQRNTEAFF,TGCGCCAGCAGTCAGAGGAACACTGAAGCTTTCTTT
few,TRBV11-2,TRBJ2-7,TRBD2,CASRLAGFEQYF,TGTGCCAGCAGACTAGCGGGGTTCGAGCAGTACTTC
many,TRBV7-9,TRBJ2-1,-,CASSRMYNEQFF,TGTGCCAGCAGCCGTATGTACAATGAGCAGTTCTTC
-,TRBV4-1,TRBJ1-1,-,CASSQLRDGNTEAFF,TGCGCCAGCAGCCAACTCCGGGACGGGAACACTGAAGCTTTCTTT
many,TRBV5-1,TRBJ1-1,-,CASSLLEGGTEAFF,TGCGCCAGCAGCTTGCTTGAGGGAGGCACTGAAGCTTTCTTT
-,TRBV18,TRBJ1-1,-,CASSPDSNFLAEAFF,TGTGCCAGCTCACCTGACAGTAACTTTTTGGCTGAAGCTTTCTTT
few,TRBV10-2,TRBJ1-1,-,CASSEPPDPEAFF,TGCGCCAGCAGTGAGCCACCGGATCCTGAAGCTTTCTTT
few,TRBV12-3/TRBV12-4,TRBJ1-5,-,CASSLGRQKSVEPQHF,TGTGCCAGCAGTTTAGGCAGGCAGAAATCCGTGGAGCCCCAGCATTTT
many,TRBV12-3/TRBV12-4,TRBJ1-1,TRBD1,CASGQGALVAFF,TGTGCCAGCGGTCAGGGGGCACTCGTAGCTTTCTTT
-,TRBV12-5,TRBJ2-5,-,CASGLGPRETQYF,TGTGCTAGTGGTTTGGGACCCAGGGAGACCCAGTACTTC
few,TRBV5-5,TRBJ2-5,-,CASSLVVEQETQYF,TGTGCCAGCAGCTTGGTGGTGGAACAAGAGACCCAGTACTTC
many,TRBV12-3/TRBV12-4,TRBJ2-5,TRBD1,CASRLQGRQETQYF,TGTGCCAGCAGGCTACAGGGGCGCCAAGAGACCCAGTACTTC
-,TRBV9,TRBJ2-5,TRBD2,CASSVGVAGEQLGETQYF,TGTGCCAGCAGCGTAGGCGTAGCGGGGGAACAATTGGGAGAGACCCAGTACTTC
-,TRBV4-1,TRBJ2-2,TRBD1,CASSQEERGQRPGELFF,TGCGCCAGCAGCCAAGAAGAAAGGGGACAGAGGCCCGGGGAGCTGTTTTTT
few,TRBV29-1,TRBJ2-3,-,CSANTWATAHGTDTQYF,TGCAGCGCCAACACCTGGGCGACAGCTCACGGCACAGATACGCAGTATTTT
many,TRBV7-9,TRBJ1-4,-,CASSLDAGPYEKLFF,TGTGCCAGCAGCTTAGATGCCGGACCCTATGAAAAACTGTTTTTT
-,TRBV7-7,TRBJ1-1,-,CASSYLGNMNTEAFF,TGTGCCAGCAGCTACCTCGGGAATATGAACACTGAAGCTTTCTTT
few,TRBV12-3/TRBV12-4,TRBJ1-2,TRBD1,CASSTDRGSYGYTF,TGTGCCAGCAGTACGGACAGGGGATCTTATGGCTACACCTTC
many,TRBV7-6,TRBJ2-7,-,CASSLGRAPPDEQYF,TGTGCCAGCAGCTTAGGTCGTGCACCCCCCGACGAGCAGTACTTC
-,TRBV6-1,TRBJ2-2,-,CASSSPKQGAGTGELFF,TGTGCCAGCAGCTCTCCTAAACAAGGGGCTGGCACCGGGGAGCTGTTTTTT
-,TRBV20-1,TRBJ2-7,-,CSAAGTGSYEQYF,TGCAGTGCGGCCGGGACTGGCTCCTACGAGCAGTACTTC
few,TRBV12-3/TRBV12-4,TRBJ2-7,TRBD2,CASSLTSGWYEQYF,TGTGCCAGCAGTTTAACTAGCGGGTGGTACGAGCAGTACTTC
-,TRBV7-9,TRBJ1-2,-,CASLGTGDYGYTF,TGTGCCAGCCTGGGGACGGGGGATTATGGCTACACCTTC
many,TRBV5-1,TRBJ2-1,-,CASSLDRNNEQFF,TGCGCCAGCAGCTTGGATCGGAACAATGAGCAGTTCTTC
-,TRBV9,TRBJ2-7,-,CASSPRDDYEQYF,TGTGCCAGCAGCCCCAGGGACGATTACGAGCAGTACTTC
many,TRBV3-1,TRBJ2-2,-,CASSQVRTTLGTGELFF,TGTGCCAGCAGCCAAGTCAGGACTACCCTGGGGACCGGGGAGCTGTTTTTT
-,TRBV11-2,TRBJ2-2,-,CASSAYDRTGELFF,TGTGCCAGCAGCGCCTATGACAGGACCGGGGAGCTGTTTTTT
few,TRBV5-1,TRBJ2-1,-,CASSPRGDLQGEQFF,TGCGCCAGCAGCCCCCGAGGGGACTTGCAGGGTGAGCAGTTCTTC
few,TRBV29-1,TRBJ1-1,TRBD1,CSVVGQGMGTEAFF,TGCAGCGTTGTCGGACAGGGCATGGGCACTGAAGCTTTCTTT
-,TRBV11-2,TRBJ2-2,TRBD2,CASSSRAPAGESTGELFF,TGTGCCAGCAGCTCCCGAGCCCCAGCGGGGGAAAGCACCGGGGAGCTGTTTTTT
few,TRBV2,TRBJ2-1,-,CASSEGTGRNEQFF,TGTGCCAGCAGTGAAGGGACTGGCCGCAATGAGCAGTTCTTC